This T cell receptor beta chain is from a study of early T cells in non-severe SARS-CoV-2 infection. The CDR3 contains 18 residues. J gave up 3 bases and V 1 base, and 12 bases lay outside the gene matches. The germline V gene has CDR1 SGHVS and CDR2 FNYEAQ. TCRdb reprocessed the 5' RACE reads with MiXCR, giving one entry per CDR3 protein. The repertoire has about 56,000 distinct CDR3 sequences, over 13% of them found once; the top ten carry roughly 3.9%. This clonotype was sampled from an adult who was a healthcare worker with PCR-confirmed SARS-CoV-2 infection or an uninfected control (not recorded which). Sequences were derived from whole blood, sampled at baseline. The chain is built from TRBV7-6 and TRBJ2-3; 8 nucleotides align to TRBD2. In DNA form, the CDR3 reads TGTGCCAGCAGCTTAGGGTGGAGGGGAAAGCGGGGGACAGATACGCAGTATTTT. Translation: CASSLGWRGKRGTDTQYF.